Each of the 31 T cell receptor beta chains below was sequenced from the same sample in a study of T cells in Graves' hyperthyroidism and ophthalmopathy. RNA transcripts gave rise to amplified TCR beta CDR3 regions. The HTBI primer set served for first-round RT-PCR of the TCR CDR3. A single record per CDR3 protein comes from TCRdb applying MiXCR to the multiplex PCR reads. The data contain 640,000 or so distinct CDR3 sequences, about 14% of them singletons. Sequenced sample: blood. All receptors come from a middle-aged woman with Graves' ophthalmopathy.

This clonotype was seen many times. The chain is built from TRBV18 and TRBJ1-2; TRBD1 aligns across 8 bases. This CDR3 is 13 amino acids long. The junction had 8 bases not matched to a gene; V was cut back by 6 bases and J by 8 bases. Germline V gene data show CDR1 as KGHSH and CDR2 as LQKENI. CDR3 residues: CASSLDRDGGYTF. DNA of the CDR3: TGTGCCAGCTCCCTGGACAGGGACGGAGGCTACACCTTC.

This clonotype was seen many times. The CDR3 spells CASSWTGLMDYGYTF. CDR3 DNA: TGCGCCAGCAGCTGGACAGGGCTTATGGACTATGGCTACACCTTC. V gene TRBV5-1 combines with J gene TRBJ1-2, with TRBD1 matching 8 bases. CDR1 SGHRS and CDR2 YFSETQ come from the germline V gene. V was clipped by 3 bases and J by 3 bases; unmatched bases: 7. This CDR3 is built from 15 residues.

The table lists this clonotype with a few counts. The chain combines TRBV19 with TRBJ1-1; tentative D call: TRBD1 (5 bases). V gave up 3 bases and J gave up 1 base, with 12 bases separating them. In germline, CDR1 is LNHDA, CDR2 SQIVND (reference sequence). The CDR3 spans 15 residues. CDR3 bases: TGTGCCAGTAGTATCTTTCCAGGGAAGAACACTGAAGCTTTCTTT. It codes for CASSIFPGKNTEAFF.

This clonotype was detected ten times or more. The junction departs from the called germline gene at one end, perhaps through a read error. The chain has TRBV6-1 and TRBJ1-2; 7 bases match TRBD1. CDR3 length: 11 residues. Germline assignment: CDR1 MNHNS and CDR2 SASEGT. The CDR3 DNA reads TGCCCGGGAGGGGACAGCTATGGCTACACCTTC. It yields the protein CPGGDSYGYTF.

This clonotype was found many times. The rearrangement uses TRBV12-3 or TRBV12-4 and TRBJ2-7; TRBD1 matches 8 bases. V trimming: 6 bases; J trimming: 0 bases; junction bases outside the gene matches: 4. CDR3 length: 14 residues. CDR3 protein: CASSRQGSSYEQYF. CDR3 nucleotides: TGTGCCAGCAGCCGACAGGGGAGCTCCTACGAGCAGTACTTC.

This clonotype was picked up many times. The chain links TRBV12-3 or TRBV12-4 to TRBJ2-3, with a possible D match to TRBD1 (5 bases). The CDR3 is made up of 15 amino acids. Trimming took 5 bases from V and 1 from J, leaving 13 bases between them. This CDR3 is CASSPREVGTDTQYF. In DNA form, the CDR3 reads TGTGCCAGCAGTCCCAGGGAAGTGGGCACAGATACGCAGTATTTT.

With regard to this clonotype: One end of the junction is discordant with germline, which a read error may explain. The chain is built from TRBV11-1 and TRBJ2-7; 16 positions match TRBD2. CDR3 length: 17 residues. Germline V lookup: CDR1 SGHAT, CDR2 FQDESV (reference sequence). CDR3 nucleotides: TGTGCCTGCAGCGACGGGACTAGCGGGAGGGACACCTACGAGCAGTACTTC. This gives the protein CACSDGTSGRDTYEQYF.

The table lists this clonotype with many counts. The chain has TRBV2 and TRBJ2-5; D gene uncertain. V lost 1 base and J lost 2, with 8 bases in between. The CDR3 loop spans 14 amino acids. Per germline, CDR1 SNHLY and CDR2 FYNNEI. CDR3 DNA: TGTGCCAGCAGTGAAGGTAACAGACAAGAGACCCAGTACTTC. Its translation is CASSEGNRQETQYF.

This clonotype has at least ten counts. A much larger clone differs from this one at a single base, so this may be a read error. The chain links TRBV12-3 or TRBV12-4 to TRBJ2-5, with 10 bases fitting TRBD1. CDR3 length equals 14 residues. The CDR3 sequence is CAGSAGTGVETQYF. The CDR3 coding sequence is TGTGCCGGCAGCGCCGGGACAGGGGTGGAGACCCAGTACTTC.

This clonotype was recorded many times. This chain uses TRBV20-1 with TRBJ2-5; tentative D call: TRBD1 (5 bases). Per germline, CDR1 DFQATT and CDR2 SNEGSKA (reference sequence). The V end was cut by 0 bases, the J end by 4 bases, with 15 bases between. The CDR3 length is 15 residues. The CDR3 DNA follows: TGCAGTGCTAGAGATGCCGAGCGCCAGGGAGAGACCCAGTACTTC. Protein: CSARDAERQGETQYF.

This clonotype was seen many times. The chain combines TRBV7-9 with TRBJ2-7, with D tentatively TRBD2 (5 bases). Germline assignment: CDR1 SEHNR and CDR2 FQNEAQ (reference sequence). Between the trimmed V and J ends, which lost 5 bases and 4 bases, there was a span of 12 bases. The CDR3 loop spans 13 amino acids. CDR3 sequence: CASSVDSEYEQYF. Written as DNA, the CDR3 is TGTGCCAGCAGCGTGGACTCGGAATACGAGCAGTACTTC.

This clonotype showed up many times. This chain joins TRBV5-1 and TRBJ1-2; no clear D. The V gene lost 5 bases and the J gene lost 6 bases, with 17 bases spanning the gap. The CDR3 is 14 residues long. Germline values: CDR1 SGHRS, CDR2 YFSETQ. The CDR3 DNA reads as TGCGCCAGCAGAGCCCGCCATAGTACTAATGGCTACACCTTC. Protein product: CASRARHSTNGYTF.

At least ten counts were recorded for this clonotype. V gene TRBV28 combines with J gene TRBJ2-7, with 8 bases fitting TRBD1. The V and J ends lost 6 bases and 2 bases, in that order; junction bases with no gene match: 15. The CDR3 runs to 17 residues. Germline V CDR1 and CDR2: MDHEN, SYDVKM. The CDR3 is CASRAGTGLTATYEQYF. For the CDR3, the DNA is TGTGCCAGCAGGGCCGGGACAGGACTTACTGCGACCTACGAGCAGTACTTC.

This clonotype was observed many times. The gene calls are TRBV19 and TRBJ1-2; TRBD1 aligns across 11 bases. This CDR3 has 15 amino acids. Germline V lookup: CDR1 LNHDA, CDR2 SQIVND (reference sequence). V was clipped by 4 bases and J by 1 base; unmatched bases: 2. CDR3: CASSTGTGGNYGYTF. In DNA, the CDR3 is TGTGCCAGTAGTACCGGGACAGGGGGTAACTATGGCTACACCTTC.

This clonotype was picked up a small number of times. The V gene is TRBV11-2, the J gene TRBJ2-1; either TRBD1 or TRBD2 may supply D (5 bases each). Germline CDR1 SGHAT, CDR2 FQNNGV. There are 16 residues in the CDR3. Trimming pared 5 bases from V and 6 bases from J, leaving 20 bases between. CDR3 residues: CASSPGRARALNEQFF. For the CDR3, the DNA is TGTGCCAGCAGCCCGGGGCGGGCCCGAGCCCTCAATGAGCAGTTCTTC.

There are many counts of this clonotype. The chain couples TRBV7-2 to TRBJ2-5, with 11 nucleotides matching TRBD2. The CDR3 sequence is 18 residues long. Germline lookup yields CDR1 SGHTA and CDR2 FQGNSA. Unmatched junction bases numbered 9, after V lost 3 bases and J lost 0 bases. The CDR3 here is CASSLAPPGLADQETQYF. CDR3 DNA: TGTGCCAGCAGCTTGGCGCCACCGGGACTAGCGGACCAAGAGACCCAGTACTTC.

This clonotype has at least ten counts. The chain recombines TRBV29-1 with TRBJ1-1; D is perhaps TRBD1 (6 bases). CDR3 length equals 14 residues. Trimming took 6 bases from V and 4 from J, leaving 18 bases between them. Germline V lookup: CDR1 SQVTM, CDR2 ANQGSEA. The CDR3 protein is CSVAVGQGSTEAFF. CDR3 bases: TGCAGCGTAGCCGTGGGGCAGGGGAGCACTGAAGCTTTCTTT.

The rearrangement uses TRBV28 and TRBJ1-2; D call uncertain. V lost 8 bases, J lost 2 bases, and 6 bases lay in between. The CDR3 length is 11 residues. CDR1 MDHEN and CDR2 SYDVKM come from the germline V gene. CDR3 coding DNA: TGTGCCAGCTTATCCAACTATGGCTACACCTTC. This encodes CASLSNYGYTF.

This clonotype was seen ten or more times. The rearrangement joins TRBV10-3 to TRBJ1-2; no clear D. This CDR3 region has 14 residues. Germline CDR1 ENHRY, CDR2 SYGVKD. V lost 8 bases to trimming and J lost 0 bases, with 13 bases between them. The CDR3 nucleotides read TGTGCCATCCACGGGAATACAGCTAACTATGGCTACACCTTC. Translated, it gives CAIHGNTANYGYTF.

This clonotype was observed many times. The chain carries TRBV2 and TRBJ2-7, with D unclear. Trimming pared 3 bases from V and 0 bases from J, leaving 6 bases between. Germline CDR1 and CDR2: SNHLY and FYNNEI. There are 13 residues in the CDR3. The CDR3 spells CASSEISSYEQYF. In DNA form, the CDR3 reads TGTGCCAGCAGTGAGATAAGCTCCTACGAGCAGTACTTC.

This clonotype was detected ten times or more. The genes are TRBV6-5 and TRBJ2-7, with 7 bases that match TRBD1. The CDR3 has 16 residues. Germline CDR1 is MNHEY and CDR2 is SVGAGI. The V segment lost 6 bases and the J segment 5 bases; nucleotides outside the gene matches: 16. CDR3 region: CASSLPRDRVSHEQYF. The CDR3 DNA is TGTGCCAGCAGCCTACCCCGAGACAGGGTTTCCCACGAGCAGTACTTC.

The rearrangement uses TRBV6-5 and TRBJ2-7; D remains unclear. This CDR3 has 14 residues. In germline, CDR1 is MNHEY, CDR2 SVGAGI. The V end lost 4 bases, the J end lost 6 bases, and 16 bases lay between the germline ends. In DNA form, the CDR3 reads TGTGCCAGCAGTTTCCCTGCTACCCTCGGCGAGCAGTACTTC. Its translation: CASSFPATLGEQYF.

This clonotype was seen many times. The CDR3 sequence is CASSSGTSVVEQFF. Written as DNA, the CDR3 is TGTGCCAGCAGCTCCGGGACTAGCGTGGTTGAGCAGTTCTTC. The chain carries TRBV11-1 and TRBJ2-1; TRBD2 matches 10 bases. This CDR3 is built from 14 residues. V dropped 4 bases and J dropped 9; count of bases not matched to a gene: 6. Germline CDR1 SGHAT, CDR2 FQDESV (reference sequence).

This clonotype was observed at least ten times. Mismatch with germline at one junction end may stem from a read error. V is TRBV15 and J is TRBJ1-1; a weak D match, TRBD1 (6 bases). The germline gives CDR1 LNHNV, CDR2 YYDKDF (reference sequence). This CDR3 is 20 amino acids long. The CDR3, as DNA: TGTGCCACCAGCAGAGACGGGGTAACCGTGAGCCCAGGGGTGAACACTGAAGCCTTCTTT. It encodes CATSRDGVTVSPGVNTEAFF.

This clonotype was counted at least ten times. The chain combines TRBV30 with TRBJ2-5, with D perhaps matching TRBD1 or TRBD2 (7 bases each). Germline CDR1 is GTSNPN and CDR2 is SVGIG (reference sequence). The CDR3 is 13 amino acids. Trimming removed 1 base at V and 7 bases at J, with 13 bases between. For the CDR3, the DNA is TGTGCCTGGAGTGCCACAGGGGAGGGGACCCAGTACTTC. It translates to CAWSATGEGTQYF.

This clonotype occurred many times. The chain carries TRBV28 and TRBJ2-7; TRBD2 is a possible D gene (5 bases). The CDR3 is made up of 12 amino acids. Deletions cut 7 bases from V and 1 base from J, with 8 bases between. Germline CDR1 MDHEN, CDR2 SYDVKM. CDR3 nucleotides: TGTGCCAGCACCCGAGGGTCCTACGAGCAGTACTTC. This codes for CASTRGSYEQYF.

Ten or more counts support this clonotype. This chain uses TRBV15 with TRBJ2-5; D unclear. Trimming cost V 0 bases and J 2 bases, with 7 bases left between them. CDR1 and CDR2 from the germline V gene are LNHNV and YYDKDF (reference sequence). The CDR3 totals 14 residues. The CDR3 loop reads CATSRDGPQETQYF. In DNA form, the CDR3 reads TGTGCCACCAGCAGAGACGGACCACAAGAGACCCAGTACTTC.

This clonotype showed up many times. The CDR3 DNA reads as TGTGCCAGTAGTCTGAGGGACATGAACACTGAAGCTTTCTTT. Protein: CASSLRDMNTEAFF. The J gene is TRBJ1-1, the V gene TRBV19, with D perhaps TRBD1 (6 bases). Per germline, CDR1 LNHDA and CDR2 SQIVND (reference sequence). Trimming removed 5 bases from V and 0 bases from J, with 10 bases in between. This CDR3 contains 14 residues.

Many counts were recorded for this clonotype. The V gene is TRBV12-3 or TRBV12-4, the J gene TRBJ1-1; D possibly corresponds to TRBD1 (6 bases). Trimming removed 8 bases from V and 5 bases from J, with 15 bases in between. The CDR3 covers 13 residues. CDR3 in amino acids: CASRYRERTEAFF. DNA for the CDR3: TGTGCCAGCCGTTACAGGGAACGGACTGAAGCTTTCTTT.

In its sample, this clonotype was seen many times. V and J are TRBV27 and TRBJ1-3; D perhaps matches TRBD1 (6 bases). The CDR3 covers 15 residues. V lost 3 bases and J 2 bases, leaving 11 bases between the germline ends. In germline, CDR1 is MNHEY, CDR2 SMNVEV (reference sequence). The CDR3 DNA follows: TGTGCCAGCAGTTTGCTAGACAGGACTGGAAACACCATATATTTT. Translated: CASSLLDRTGNTIYF.

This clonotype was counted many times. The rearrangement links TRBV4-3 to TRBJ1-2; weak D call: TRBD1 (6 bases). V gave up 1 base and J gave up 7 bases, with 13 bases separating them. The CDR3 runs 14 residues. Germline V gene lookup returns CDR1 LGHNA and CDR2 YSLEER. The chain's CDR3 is CASSQATGFGGYTF. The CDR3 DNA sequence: TGCGCCAGCAGCCAAGCTACAGGGTTTGGTGGCTACACCTTC.